Shown below are 12 T cell receptor beta chains from a single sample sequenced in a study of blood T cell repertoires in COVID-19. Assay used: immunoSEQ multiplex PCR; TCRdb lists only in-frame clones, some missing. The data show around 30,000 clones, more than 75% seen once. Sequencing was carried out using peripheral blood. All receptors come from a woman aged 70-85 years with acute or convalescent COVID-19.

V and J are TRBV7-8 and TRBJ1-1; 7 bases align to TRBD1. V shed 3 bases and J 6 bases; nucleotides not matched to a gene: 1. Per the germline V gene, CDR1 is SGHVS and CDR2 is FQNEAQ. This CDR3 has 12 residues. The CDR3, as DNA: TGTGCCAGCAGCTTGGGACAGCCTGAAGCTTTCTTT. Its protein product is CASSLGQPEAFF.

The genes are TRBV7-3 and TRBJ2-2, with 9 bases identical to TRBD2. The CDR3 totals 14 residues. CDR1 SGHTA and CDR2 FQGTGA come from the germline V gene. V shed 4 bases, J shed 5 bases, and the junction held 2 bases outside the gene matches. The CDR3 loop reads CASSSLAGTGELFF. The CDR3 coding sequence is TGTGCCAGCAGCTCTCTAGCGGGAACCGGGGAGCTGTTTTTT.

The chain links TRBV6-4 to TRBJ1-6; 10 positions agree with TRBD1. CDR1 is MRHNA, CDR2 SNTAGT, per germline. With V trimmed by 6 bases and J by 6 bases, 8 bases remained unmatched. CDR3 length: 16 residues. CDR3 DNA: TGTGCCAGCAGACCCGGACAGGGGGATCGTAATTCACCCCTCCACTTT. This codes for CASRPGQGDRNSPLHF.

This clone was detected only a few times. The chain is built from TRBV7-3 and TRBJ2-6, with TRBD1 matching over 10 bases. V lost 5 bases to trimming and J lost 1 base; unmatched junction nucleotides: 11. The CDR3 has 19 residues. Germline CDR1 SGHTA, CDR2 FQGTGA. CDR3 in DNA: TGTGCCAGCAGCCTCCGACAGGGGGCGTTCCTTTCTGGGGCCAACGTCCTGACTTTC. Its protein is CASSLRQGAFLSGANVLTF.

This rearrangement joins TRBV2 to TRBJ1-4, with D possibly matching TRBD1 (5 bases). Germline CDR1 is SNHLY and CDR2 is FYNNEI. With 3 bases removed from V and 8 bases from J, the gap between germline ends came to 16 bases. The CDR3 has 15 residues. The CDR3 DNA is TGTGCCAGCAGTGATGATGCAGGGAGCGGGGAAAAACTGTTTTTT. This encodes CASSDDAGSGEKLFF.

The chain carries TRBV11-1 and TRBJ2-3; 10 bases are a match to TRBD1. Germline trimming cut 3 bases from V and 3 bases from J; bases unmatched to any gene: 0. Germline CDR1 reads SGHAT; CDR2 reads FQDESV (reference sequence). CDR3 length: 14 residues. CDR3: CASSLGQGTDTQYF. CDR3 DNA: TGTGCCAGCAGCTTGGGACAGGGGACAGATACGCAGTATTTT. The whole variable domain, filled in from reference TRBV11-1 and TRBJ2-3, reads EAEVAQSPRYKITEKSQAVAFWCDPISGHATLYWYRQILGQGPELLVQFQDESVVDDSQLPKDRFSAERLKGVDSTLKIQPAELGDSAMYLCASSLGQGTDTQYFGPGTRLTVL.

This clone has a handful of counts. The chain couples TRBV28 to TRBJ2-2; tentatively, D is TRBD2 (6 bases). V gave up 2 bases and J gave up 5 bases, with 12 bases separating them. Germline V gene lookup returns CDR1 MDHEN and CDR2 SYDVKM. This CDR3 is built from 15 residues. The DNA for the CDR3 is TGTGCCAGCAGTTTAATGGACTACGTGACCGGGGAGCTGTTTTTT. It codes for CASSLMDYVTGELFF.

The chain combines TRBV9 with TRBJ2-7; 8 nucleotides agree with TRBD2. The trim removed 0 bases at V and 1 base at J, leaving 6 bases unmatched. This CDR3 contains 16 residues. Germline CDR1 reads SGDLS; CDR2 reads YYNGEE. The CDR3 sequence is CASSVGTGGTSYEQYF. The CDR3 nucleotides read TGTGCCAGCAGCGTAGGAACGGGAGGGACGTCCTACGAGCAGTACTTC.

The rearrangement uses TRBV2 and TRBJ2-1, with TRBD2 identical over 7 bases. The J segment lost 4 bases and the V segment lost 6 bases, leaving 9 bases of the junction unmatched. The germline V gene has CDR1 SNHLY and CDR2 FYNNEI. CDR3 length equals 15 residues. The CDR3 sequence: CASRFGGGLYNEQFF. In DNA, the CDR3 is TGTGCCAGCAGGTTTGGGGGGGGTCTGTACAATGAGCAGTTCTTC.

The V gene is TRBV4-3, the J gene TRBJ2-3; D gene ambiguous. Germline lookup yields CDR1 LGHNA and CDR2 YSLEER. Deletions cut 1 base from V and 5 bases from J, with 10 bases between. The CDR3 runs 14 residues. The CDR3 loop is CASSQVLGRDTQYF. CDR3 in DNA: TGCGCCAGCAGCCAAGTTTTGGGCCGAGATACGCAGTATTTT.

V is TRBV5-1 and J is TRBJ1-6; TRBD1 aligns across 8 bases. The CDR3 extends over 15 amino acids. V was clipped by 1 base and J by 5 bases; unmatched bases: 2. Germline CDR1 SGHRS, CDR2 YFSETQ. The CDR3 protein is CASSLQGADNSPLHF. CDR3 nucleotide sequence: TGCGCCAGCAGCTTGCAGGGGGCGGATAATTCACCCCTCCACTTT.

This clone was recorded once. The genes are TRBV28 and TRBJ2-7; 9 nucleotides align to TRBD2. Germline CDR1 and CDR2: MDHEN and SYDVKM. Trimming at V came to 3 bases and at J to 3 bases, leaving 6 bases not matched to a gene. This CDR3 is 15 amino acids long. CDR3 sequence (DNA): TGTGCCAGCAGTTTCTCCGGGACTAGCCGCTACGAGCAGTACTTC. It is translated as CASSFSGTSRYEQYF.